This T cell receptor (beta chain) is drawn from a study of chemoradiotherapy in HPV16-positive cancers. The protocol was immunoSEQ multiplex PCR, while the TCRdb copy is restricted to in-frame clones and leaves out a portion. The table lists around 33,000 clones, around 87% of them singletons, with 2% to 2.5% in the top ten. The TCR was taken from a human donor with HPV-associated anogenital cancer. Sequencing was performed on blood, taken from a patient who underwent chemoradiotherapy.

In nucleotides, the CDR3 is TGCAGTGCTAACAGGGGTTACGAGCAGTACTTC. Protein product: CSANRGYEQYF. This sequence joins TRBV20-1 and TRBJ2-7; 7 bases are shared with TRBD1. V was pared by 4 bases and J by 4 bases, with 1 base of the junction left unmatched. The V gene's germline CDR1 is DFQATT and CDR2 SNEGSKA (reference sequence). This CDR3 region has 11 residues.